What follows are 32 T cell receptor beta chains derived from one specimen sequenced in a study of response to subunit inactivated influenza vaccine. A single record per CDR3 protein comes from TCRdb applying MiXCR to the RT-PCR reads. The sample yields 650,000 to 700,000 distinct CDR3 sequences, 15% to 19% seen once. Specimen: PBMCs from blood, collected 12 days after vaccination. All receptors derive from a man aged 45-65 years who received an inactivated influenza vaccine.

This clonotype turned up a few times. This chain links TRBV5-5 with TRBJ2-6, with D uncertain. Trimming removed 1 base at V and 0 bases at J, with 11 bases between. CDR1 and CDR2 from the germline V gene are SGHKS and YYEKEE (reference sequence). The CDR3 sequence is 17 residues long. The CDR3: CASSLKGGSSGANVLTF. CDR3 DNA sequence: TGTGCCAGCAGCTTGAAGGGCGGTAGCTCTGGGGCCAACGTCCTGACTTTC.

This clonotype was found a few times. The chain joins TRBV2 to TRBJ2-5, with unresolved D. CDR3 size: 13 residues. Germline V gene sequence: CDR1 SNHLY, CDR2 FYNNEI. V lost 2 bases and J 2 bases, leaving 6 bases between the germline ends. CDR3 bases: TGTGCCAGCAGTGAAAACAGTCAAGAGACCCAGTACTTC. Its protein is CASSENSQETQYF.

This clonotype showed up many times. The V gene is TRBV7-2, the J gene TRBJ2-7; 7 bases agree with TRBD2. Per germline, CDR1 SGHTA and CDR2 FQGNSA. The length of the CDR3 is 13 residues. The ends lost 4 bases at V and 4 bases at J; junction bases unmatched: 4. The CDR3: CASSWTRWYEQYF. CDR3 nucleotides: TGTGCCAGCAGCTGGACTAGGTGGTACGAGCAGTACTTC.

The gene calls are TRBV4-2 and TRBJ2-7, with TRBD1 matching 8 bases. The CDR3 is 14 amino acids. The germline gives CDR1 LGHNA, CDR2 YNFKEQ. V gave up 3 bases and J gave up 3 bases; unmatched junction bases: 4. This chain's CDR3 is CASSHGQGNYEQYF. CDR3 DNA sequence: TGTGCCAGCAGCCATGGACAGGGAAACTACGAGCAGTACTTC.

This clonotype came up a few times. The J gene is TRBJ1-1, the V gene TRBV11-2; unclear D gene. The V and J ends lost 6 bases and 1 base respectively, with 9 bases between them. The CDR3 sequence is 13 residues long. Germline CDR1 and CDR2: SGHAT and FQNNGV. CDR3 sequence (DNA): TGTGCCAGCAGGGCCGGGCCGAACACTGAAGCTTTCTTT. Translation gives CASRAGPNTEAFF.

The rearrangement uses TRBV25-1 and TRBJ2-3; 9 nucleotides agree with TRBD2. CDR1 and CDR2 (germline): MGHDK, SYGVNS. The CDR3 is 16 amino acids. CDR3 in amino acids: CTGGGGDPQGTDTQYF. CDR3 DNA sequence: TGTACCGGCGGGGGGGGGGACCCCCAAGGCACAGATACGCAGTATTTT. Based on the CDR3 plus reference TRBV25-1 and TRBJ2-3, the full variable domain is EADIYQTPRYLVIGTGKKITLECSQTMGHDKMYWYQQDPGMELHLIHYSYGVNSTEKGDLSSESTVSRIRTEHFPLTLESARPSHTSQYLCTGGGGDPQGTDTQYFGPGTRLTVL.

This clonotype has a handful of counts. V usage is TRBV7-6 and J usage is TRBJ2-7, with a tentative D call TRBD2 (6 bases). Per germline, CDR1 SGHVS and CDR2 FNYEAQ. There are 15 residues in the CDR3. The ends were cut back, 5 bases at V and 0 bases at J, with 14 bases in the middle. DNA for the CDR3: TGTGCCAGCAGCCGAGGAGCGACTAGCTCCTACGAGCAGTACTTC. It codes for CASSRGATSSYEQYF.

This clonotype was seen at least ten times. The V and J genes are TRBV7-9 and TRBJ1-5; no clear D. Germline V gene sequence: CDR1 SEHNR, CDR2 FQNEAQ (reference sequence). With 6 bases removed from V and 5 bases from J, the gap between germline ends came to 11 bases. The CDR3 runs 13 residues. As DNA, the CDR3 is TGTGCCAGCAGTTTAAACGGGGATCAGCCCCAGCATTTT. This sequence encodes CASSLNGDQPQHF.

The chain employs TRBV20-1 and TRBJ1-6, with 10 nucleotides matching TRBD1. Per germline, CDR1 DFQATT and CDR2 SNEGSKA (reference sequence). The CDR3 totals 16 residues. The ends lost 6 bases at V and 7 bases at J; junction bases unmatched: 12. This CDR3 is CSADQTGGFPNSPLHF. CDR3 nucleotide sequence: TGCAGTGCAGATCAGACAGGGGGCTTTCCGAATTCACCCCTCCACTTT.

The genes are TRBV25-1 and TRBJ2-7; tentative D call: TRBD2 (5 bases). V gave up 6 bases and J gave up 0 bases, with 9 bases separating them. The CDR3 loop spans 13 amino acids. Germline CDR1 reads MGHDK; CDR2 reads SYGVNS. The CDR3 DNA sequence: TGTGCCAGCAGAGCGGCCGCCTCCTACGAGCAGTACTTC. Its protein is CASRAAASYEQYF.

This clonotype was picked up a small number of times. The chain joins TRBV7-3 to TRBJ2-1, with D perhaps matching TRBD2 (6 bases). CDR1 SGHTA and CDR2 FQGTGA come from the germline V gene. CDR3 length: 16 residues. V was shortened by 5 bases and J by 9 bases, with 23 bases between the two germline ends. CDR3 bases: TGTGCCAGCAGCCGAGATAACGGGGCTAGCGCTGGTGAGCAGTTCTTC. Encoded protein: CASSRDNGASAGEQFF.

This clonotype was observed a few times. This chain connects TRBV6-1 to TRBJ2-2; D perhaps matches TRBD2 (6 bases). Germline CDR1 and CDR2: MNHNS and SASEGT. The V end lost 5 bases, the J end lost 5 bases, and 18 bases lay between the germline ends. The CDR3 contains 16 residues. Here the CDR3 DNA reads TGTGCCAGCAGTCTGGGCGCACGGGGGAATACCGGGGAGCTGTTTTTT. It translates to CASSLGARGNTGELFF.

This chain connects TRBV6-1 to TRBJ2-3, with D perhaps matching TRBD2 (7 bases). CDR1 and CDR2 (germline): MNHNS, SASEGT. CDR3 length equals 15 residues. Between the trimmed V and J ends, which lost 5 bases and 4 bases, there was a span of 16 bases. The CDR3 region is CASSKGGGRADTQYF. CDR3 DNA sequence: TGTGCCAGCAGTAAAGGGGGGGGGCGGGCAGATACGCAGTATTTT.

In this sample, this clonotype turned up a few times. The chain joins TRBV25-1 to TRBJ1-2; maybe TRBD1 (5 bases). CDR1 is MGHDK, CDR2 SYGVNS, per germline. This CDR3 spans 10 amino acids. Deletions cut 8 bases from V and 7 bases from J, with 8 bases between. This CDR3 reads CASSGGGYTF. CDR3 coding DNA: TGTGCCAGCTCTGGGGGTGGCTACACCTTC.

This clonotype was seen only once. The junction departs from germline at one end; a sequencing error may be responsible. The V call is TRBV29-1, the J call TRBJ2-2; possibly TRBD2 for D (6 bases). The CDR3 is 13 amino acids. Germline-derived CDR1 and CDR2 are SQVTM and ANQGSEA. In DNA form, the CDR3 reads TGCAGCGTTGACCGGGGGAACGCCGGGGAGCTGTTTTTT. Translation: CSVDRGNAGELFF.

CDR3 region: CASSLVGGGPFYEQFF. The DNA of the CDR3 is TGTGCCAGCAGCTTAGTTGGGGGAGGGCCTTTCTATGAGCAGTTCTTC. This chain connects TRBV7-9 to TRBJ2-1; the match to TRBD2 covers 7 bases. Germline loops: CDR1 SEHNR, CDR2 FQNEAQ (reference sequence). J lost 8 bases, V lost 1 base, and 11 bases had no gene match. The CDR3 spans 16 residues.

The V gene is TRBV5-5, the J gene TRBJ2-7; the D is unclear. Germline V lookup: CDR1 SGHKS, CDR2 YYEKEE (reference sequence). V lost 2 bases and J 4 bases, leaving 7 bases between the germline ends. The CDR3 runs to 12 residues. CDR3 nucleotide sequence: TGTGCCAGCAGCTTTAACCTATACGAGCAGTACTTC. It translates to CASSFNLYEQYF.

This clonotype has more than one count but fewer than ten. The CDR3 loop is CASSVLWRGKETQYF. The CDR3 coding sequence is TGTGCCAGCAGCGTTTTGTGGCGGGGTAAGGAGACCCAGTACTTC. This chain connects TRBV13 to TRBJ2-5, with D tentatively TRBD2 (6 bases). Trimming removed 5 bases at V and 5 bases at J, with 18 bases between. This CDR3 spans 15 amino acids. Germline loops: CDR1 PRHDT, CDR2 FYEKMQ (reference sequence).

This chain links TRBV29-1 with TRBJ2-7; 7 bases map to TRBD2. This CDR3 has 15 residues. CDR1 is SQVTM and CDR2 is ANQGSEA in the germline V gene. The CDR3 DNA follows: TGCAACCCCTCGCCCAGGCGGGGGAACTCCTACGAGCAGTACTTC. The encoded protein is CNPSPRRGNSYEQYF.

The chain is built from TRBV29-1 and TRBJ2-2, with D tentatively TRBD1 (5 bases). V was cut by 6 bases and J by 6 bases, with 14 bases left in between. CDR1 is SQVTM and CDR2 is ANQGSEA in the germline V gene. This CDR3 comprises 13 residues. CDR3 protein: CSVLGLRAGELFF. The CDR3 nucleotides read TGCAGCGTGCTTGGGCTCAGGGCCGGGGAGCTGTTTTTT.

A few counts support this clonotype. V is TRBV20-1 and J is TRBJ2-1, with 8 bases lining up with TRBD2. This CDR3 is 15 amino acids long. Germline V gene sequence: CDR1 DFQATT, CDR2 SNEGSKA (reference sequence). Trimming cost V 7 bases and J 6 bases; bases outside gene matches: 14. The CDR3 spells CSGSKWAGGVNEQFF. CDR3 sequence (DNA): TGCAGTGGGAGTAAGTGGGCGGGGGGAGTCAATGAGCAGTTCTTC.

To note about this clonotype: A much larger clone lies a single base off, so this may be a read error. V gene TRBV12-3 or TRBV12-4 combines with J gene TRBJ2-2; the D gene could be TRBD1 or TRBD2 (5 bases each). CDR3 length: 13 amino acids. With 11 bases removed from V and 4 bases from J, the gap between germline ends came to 14 bases. The CDR3 is CASFGARTGELFF. CDR3 sequence (DNA): TGTGCCTCCTTCGGGGCCCGCACCGGGGAGCTGTTTTTT.

This clonotype was counted between two and nine times. The rearrangement uses TRBV4-1 and TRBJ2-3; a weak D match, TRBD2 (5 bases). The CDR3 totals 15 residues. V was pared by 1 base and J by 2 bases, with 10 bases between. Germline V gene data show CDR1 as MGHRA and CDR2 as YSYEKL. CDR3 protein: CASSQVGKNTDTQYF. The DNA for the CDR3 is TGCGCCAGCAGCCAAGTCGGGAAAAACACAGATACGCAGTATTTT.

The sample holds a few counts of this clonotype. V is TRBV10-3 and J is TRBJ2-1, with 10 bases that match TRBD1. The CDR3 sequence is 17 residues long. Germline V gives CDR1 ENHRY, CDR2 SYGVKD. J was trimmed by 9 bases and V by 4 bases; bases with no gene match: 15. CDR3 in amino acids: CAISATGTGVRVGEQFF. The CDR3 nucleotides are TGTGCCATCAGTGCAACCGGGACAGGGGTGCGAGTGGGTGAGCAGTTCTTC.

This chain links TRBV6-2 or TRBV6-3 with TRBJ1-4; possibly TRBD1 for D (6 bases). The CDR3 runs to 17 residues. Germline V lookup: CDR1 MNHEY, CDR2 SVGEGT. The V end lost 0 bases, the J end lost 0 bases, and 11 bases lay between the germline ends. This chain's CDR3 is CASSYSNRDSTNEKLFF. In DNA form, the CDR3 reads TGTGCCAGCAGTTACTCGAACAGGGATTCAACTAATGAAAAACTGTTTTTT.

This clonotype was seen ten or more times. The rearrangement joins TRBV3-1 to TRBJ2-7, with D uncertain. V lost 1 base and J 3 bases, leaving 4 bases between the germline ends. Germline CDR1 is LGHDT and CDR2 is YNNKEL (reference sequence). CDR3 length: 12 residues. CDR3 DNA: TGTGCCAGCAGCCAAGTTGTCTACGAGCAGTACTTC. Translating it yields CASSQVVYEQYF.

This chain joins TRBV10-3 and TRBJ2-3; D might be TRBD2 (6 bases). V shed 10 bases and J shed 0 bases, with 11 bases lying between them. The CDR3 has 13 amino acids. Germline-derived CDR1 and CDR2 are ENHRY and SYGVKD. This chain's CDR3 is CATHGTSTDTQYF. The CDR3 nucleotides are TGTGCCACTCATGGGACTAGCACAGATACGCAGTATTTT.

This clonotype was seen repeatedly, ten times or more. The chain employs TRBV6-1 and TRBJ1-5, with D perhaps TRBD1 (5 bases). Germline loops: CDR1 MNHNS, CDR2 SASEGT. The CDR3 consists of 15 residues. Trimming pared 3 bases from V and 2 bases from J, leaving 11 bases between. The CDR3 sequence is CASSERGRRNQPQHF. In DNA, the CDR3 is TGTGCCAGCAGTGAGCGGGGCAGACGCAATCAGCCCCAGCATTTT.

The V gene is TRBV3-1, the J gene TRBJ1-3; D perhaps matches TRBD1 (6 bases). The germline V gene encodes CDR1 LGHDT and CDR2 YNNKEL (reference sequence). The CDR3 is 14 residues long. V lost 1 base to trimming and J lost 5 bases, with 9 bases between them. CDR3 bases: TGTGCCAGCAGCCAAGGGGACACAAGAAACACCATATATTTT. This encodes CASSQGDTRNTIYF.

This clonotype was counted between two and nine times. The chain has TRBV20-1 and TRBJ2-7, with 12 bases aligning to TRBD2. With V trimmed by 5 bases and J by 3 bases, 14 bases remained unmatched. The CDR3 consists of 17 residues. Germline V gives CDR1 DFQATT, CDR2 SNEGSKA (reference sequence). In DNA, the CDR3 is TGCAGTGCTGCGCCGACTAGCGGGAGTGCCTTTCGCTACGAGCAGTACTTC. Translated: CSAAPTSGSAFRYEQYF.

This clonotype has more than one count but fewer than ten. The CDR3 here is CASSPAHLQETQYF. The DNA for the CDR3 is TGCGCCAGCAGCCCAGCTCACCTCCAAGAGACCCAGTACTTC. This rearrangement joins TRBV5-1 to TRBJ2-5; D not resolved. This CDR3 has 14 amino acids. Germline CDR1 is SGHRS and CDR2 is YFSETQ. Trimming took off 4 bases at V and 1 base at J, with 11 bases between the two ends. The full variable domain, completed using reference TRBV5-1 and TRBJ2-5, is KAGVTQTPRYLIKTRGQQVTLSCSPISGHRSVSWYQQTPGQGLQFLFEYFSETQRNKGNFPGRFSGRQFSNSRSEMNVSTLELGDSALYLCASSPAHLQETQYFGPGTRLLVL.

This clonotype has more than one count but fewer than ten. The chain combines TRBV12-3 or TRBV12-4 with TRBJ2-1; 10 nucleotides line up with TRBD1. The V segment lost 7 bases and the J segment 3 bases; nucleotides outside the gene matches: 12. CDR3 length: 17 residues. CDR3 in amino acids: CASTLSLGQGDYNEQFF. Here the CDR3 DNA reads TGTGCCAGCACCCTAAGCCTCGGACAGGGGGACTACAATGAGCAGTTCTTC.